The next 32 T cell receptor beta chains were all read from a single sample in a study of CD8+CD57+ T cells in acquired aplastic anemia. Investigators profiled TCR beta VDJ and CDR3 from genomic DNA template. TCRdb used MiXCR to reprocess the reads, holding one entry per CDR3 protein. The sample lists 150,000 to 200,000 distinct CDR3 sequences; around half were seen once. Flow cytometry had shown expanded CD8+CD57+ cells in the patients chosen for sequencing. The sequencing input was sorted CD4+, CD8+, or CD8+CD57+ T cells (not recorded which) from PBMCs. The receptors were sampled from a human donor with aplastic anemia.

This chain links TRBV2 with TRBJ1-2, with 10 positions matching TRBD1. The length of the CDR3 is 15 residues. V shed 6 bases and J 6 bases; nucleotides not matched to a gene: 10. Germline CDR1 reads SNHLY; CDR2 reads FYNNEI. CDR3 DNA sequence: TGTGCCAGCAGCCCCCGGGACAGGGGCTTTAATGGCTACACCTTC. Amino acid sequence: CASSPRDRGFNGYTF.

The chain carries TRBV12-3 or TRBV12-4 and TRBJ2-7; 12 nucleotides match TRBD2. The CDR3 runs 14 residues. The junction had 9 bases not matched to a gene; V was cut back by 8 bases and J by 7 bases. CDR3 sequence reads: CASGRGLAGVEQYF. CDR3 nucleotides: TGTGCCAGCGGTCGGGGACTAGCGGGTGTAGAGCAGTACTTC.

The V call is TRBV7-6, the J call TRBJ2-2; the D gene is possibly TRBD1 (6 bases). The V end lost 1 base, the J end lost 3 bases, and 9 bases lay between the germline ends. Looked up from germline, CDR1 is SGHVS and CDR2 is FNYEAQ. This CDR3 contains 15 residues. CDR3 amino acids: CASSLGTADTGELFF. The CDR3 DNA reads as TGTGCCAGCAGCTTAGGGACAGCCGACACCGGGGAGCTGTTTTTT.

For this clonotype: A read error may produce the germline difference seen at one junction end. The chain links TRBV10-3 to TRBJ1-4; D is unclear. Germline V gene lookup returns CDR1 ENHRY and CDR2 SYGVKD. The CDR3 covers 13 residues. The CDR3 spells CASSTSGYEKLFF. DNA of the CDR3: TGTGCCAGCAGTACCTCTGGGTATGAAAAACTGTTTTTT.

V and J are TRBV7-9 and TRBJ1-5, with D hard to call. The CDR3 sequence is 14 residues long. Deletions cut 1 base from V and 3 bases from J, with 7 bases between. Germline V gene sequence: CDR1 SEHNR, CDR2 FQNEAQ (reference sequence). The chain's CDR3 is CASSLGGYNQPQHF. The CDR3 DNA follows: TGTGCCAGCAGCTTAGGCGGATACAATCAGCCCCAGCATTTT.

This clonotype was picked up many times. The V and J genes are TRBV7-2 and TRBJ2-1; no definite D call. V dropped 4 bases and J dropped 9 bases, with 10 bases sitting between them. CDR1 is SGHTA and CDR2 is FQGNSA in the germline V gene. CDR3 length: 12 amino acids. The CDR3 DNA reads as TGTGCCAGCAGCTACCAGTTGGGTGAGCAGTTCTTC. It codes for CASSYQLGEQFF.

The chain carries TRBV6-1 and TRBJ2-5, with D possibly being TRBD1 or TRBD2 (6 bases each). The CDR3 has 16 residues. Trimming cost V 0 bases and J 3 bases, with 14 bases left between them. Per the germline V gene, CDR1 is MNHNS and CDR2 is SASEGT. The CDR3 nucleotides are TGTGCCAGCAGTGAAGCGCAGAGGGGGAGGAAAGAGACCCAGTACTTC. It translates to CASSEAQRGRKETQYF.

The chain uses TRBV5-1 and TRBJ2-1; possible D gene TRBD1, 5 bases. The CDR3 totals 13 residues. The germline V and J ends were trimmed by 0 bases and 6 bases, with 7 bases remaining between them. Germline loops: CDR1 SGHRS, CDR2 YFSETQ. The CDR3 DNA reads as TGCGCCAGCAGCTTGGGACAGTCCAATGAGCAGTTCTTC. Translation gives CASSLGQSNEQFF.

This clonotype was observed a handful of times. One end of the junction is discordant with germline, which a read error may explain. The chain employs TRBV2 and TRBJ2-2; no reliable D call. This CDR3 has 12 amino acids. Germline V gene lookup returns CDR1 SNHLY and CDR2 FYNNEI. The CDR3 DNA follows: TGTGCCACCAGTCTGTACACCGGGGAGCTGTTTTTT. Amino acids: CATSLYTGELFF.

V and J are TRBV20-1 and TRBJ2-3; no firm D call. V was clipped by 0 bases and J by 2 bases, with 9 bases between them. The germline gives CDR1 DFQATT, CDR2 SNEGSKA (reference sequence). The CDR3 length is 14 residues. DNA for the CDR3: TGCAGTGCTAGAGATAGTCAGTTCACAGATACGCAGTATTTT. It translates to CSARDSQFTDTQYF.

The chain recombines TRBV10-3 with TRBJ1-1, with D perhaps matching TRBD1 (5 bases). CDR1 and CDR2 (germline): ENHRY, SYGVKD. CDR3 size: 15 residues. Trimming took off 1 base at V and 5 bases at J, with 14 bases between the two ends. The CDR3, as DNA: TGTGCCATCAGTGAGTATGCGGGGGACGGTACTGAAGCTTTCTTT. This translates into CAISEYAGDGTEAFF.

This clonotype showed up just a few times. V is TRBV24-1 and J is TRBJ2-5; 11 bases align to TRBD2. The CDR3 is 15 residues long. Germline loops: CDR1 KGHDR, CDR2 SFDVKD. V gave up 5 bases and J gave up 5 bases; unmatched junction bases: 6. The CDR3 sequence is CATSGVAGGPETQYF. CDR3 DNA sequence: TGTGCCACCAGTGGGGTAGCGGGAGGGCCGGAGACCCAGTACTTC.

This clonotype was seen once. A read error may be the cause here, since a much bigger clone is one base away. The rearrangement uses TRBV6-5 and TRBJ1-6, with D tentatively TRBD1 (5 bases). Trimming took 2 bases from V and 5 from J, leaving 7 bases between them. CDR1 is MNHEY and CDR2 is SVGAGI in the germline V gene. This CDR3 has 14 residues. CDR3 nucleotide sequence: TGTGCCAGCAGTTACGGGGCGAATAATTCACCCCTCCACTTT. This codes for CASSYGANNSPLHF.

V and J are TRBV19 and TRBJ1-2; 7 bases match TRBD1. Germline V CDR1 and CDR2: LNHDA, SQIVND (reference sequence). Unmatched junction bases numbered 8, after V lost 7 bases and J lost 6 bases. The CDR3 spans 13 residues. CDR3 amino acids: CASTATGFDGYTF. The CDR3 nucleotides are TGTGCCAGTACCGCGACAGGGTTTGATGGCTACACCTTC.

The CDR3 DNA sequence: TGCAGTGCTAGAGATAGGAGATCGGAGACCCAGTACTTC. Translation gives CSARDRRSETQYF. The chain links TRBV20-1 to TRBJ2-5; D gene uncertain. Germline loops: CDR1 DFQATT, CDR2 SNEGSKA (reference sequence). V was shortened by 0 bases and J by 5 bases, with 10 bases between the two germline ends. CDR3 length: 13 amino acids.

As for this clonotype: A read error is possible here, since a much larger clone lies one base away. V is TRBV6-1 and J is TRBJ2-1; 9 positions match TRBD2. Looked up from germline, CDR1 is MNHNS and CDR2 is SASEGT. The CDR3 totals 14 residues. The CDR3 region has the DNA TGTGCCAGCAGTCTAGCGGGGACCTACAATGAGCGGTTCTTC. Translating it yields CASSLAGTYNERFF.

This clonotype was detected many times. The chain joins TRBV7-7 to TRBJ1-6; D remains ambiguous. V shed 3 bases and J shed 5 bases, with 8 bases lying between them. The germline V gene encodes CDR1 SSHAT and CDR2 FNYEAQ (reference sequence). CDR3 length: 14 amino acids. The chain's CDR3 is CASSLGGDNSPLHF. CDR3 sequence (DNA): TGTGCCAGCAGCTTGGGCGGAGATAATTCACCCCTCCACTTT.

This clonotype was counted ten times or more. The genes are TRBV20-1 and TRBJ1-2; no clear D gene. Germline assignment: CDR1 DFQATT and CDR2 SNEGSKA (reference sequence). The length of the CDR3 is 12 residues. Trimming removed 5 bases from V and 5 bases from J, with 12 bases in between. The CDR3 reads CSALLGGYGYTF. CDR3 DNA: TGCAGTGCTCTTCTAGGAGGTTATGGCTACACCTTC.

The chain carries TRBV11-2 and TRBJ2-1; D not resolved. CDR1 is SGHAT and CDR2 is FQNNGV in the germline V gene. The CDR3 extends over 15 amino acids. Between the trimmed V and J ends, which lost 3 bases and 7 bases, there was a span of 16 bases. CDR3 in amino acids: CASSLLSVGTNEQFF. The CDR3 DNA sequence: TGTGCCAGCAGCTTGCTGAGTGTCGGCACTAATGAGCAGTTCTTC.

The J gene is TRBJ2-1, the V gene TRBV24-1; TRBD2 matches at 10 bases. The CDR3 has 14 residues. Germline CDR1 KGHDR, CDR2 SFDVKD. J gave up 9 bases and V 6 bases, and 7 bases lay outside the gene matches. CDR3 in DNA: TGTGCCACCAGTTTGAAGCGGGGGGGCACTGAGCAGTTCTTC. Translation: CATSLKRGGTEQFF.

The chain uses TRBV20-1 and TRBJ2-5; 10 bases fit TRBD2. J was trimmed by 3 bases and V by 6 bases; bases with no gene match: 7. The CDR3 is 14 residues long. Germline CDR1 and CDR2: DFQATT and SNEGSKA (reference sequence). This CDR3 is CSALAGATKETQYF. The DNA of the CDR3 is TGCAGTGCCCTAGCGGGGGCGACTAAAGAGACCCAGTACTTC.

V is TRBV25-1 and J is TRBJ1-4; tentatively, D is TRBD1 (5 bases). Trimming took off 4 bases at V and 8 bases at J, with 11 bases between the two ends. Looked up from germline, CDR1 is MGHDK and CDR2 is SYGVNS. The CDR3 totals 13 residues. CDR3 sequence: CASSATAREKLFF. In DNA form, the CDR3 reads TGTGCCAGCAGTGCGACAGCTAGGGAAAAACTGTTTTTT.

V usage is TRBV4-1 and J usage is TRBJ2-7; no firm D call. The germline gives CDR1 MGHRA, CDR2 YSYEKL. Trimming cost V 5 bases and J 0 bases, with 11 bases left between them. The CDR3 loop spans 14 amino acids. CDR3 sequence (DNA): TGCGCCAGCAGCGCGGAAGCGCACTCCTACGAGCAGTACTTC. This codes for CASSAEAHSYEQYF.

This clonotype was seen repeatedly, ten times or more. V usage is TRBV5-1 and J usage is TRBJ1-2, with 10 positions matching TRBD1. V was clipped by 4 bases and J by 6 bases; unmatched bases: 12. This CDR3 has 16 amino acids. Germline CDR1 is SGHRS and CDR2 is YFSETQ. As DNA, the CDR3 is TGCGCCAGCAGCCCTATGGGACAGGGGCAGTGGGATGGCTACACCTTC. Residues: CASSPMGQGQWDGYTF.

A note on this clonotype: At one boundary the junction diverges from the germline segment, which might be a read error. V gene TRBV12-3 or TRBV12-4 combines with J gene TRBJ1-6, with D possibly matching TRBD1 (5 bases). This CDR3 spans 16 amino acids. The CDR3 is CASGLRGQGYNSPLHF. DNA of the CDR3: TGTGCCAGCGGTTTAAGAGGACAAGGTTATAATTCACCCCTCCACTTT.

The chain recombines TRBV20-1 with TRBJ2-7; 7 bases agree with TRBD1. Germline loops: CDR1 DFQATT, CDR2 SNEGSKA (reference sequence). V shed 5 bases, J shed 6 bases, and the junction held 7 bases outside the gene matches. This CDR3 has 12 residues. In DNA, the CDR3 is TGCAGTGCTCTGAGACAGGGTGGCGAGCAGTACTTC. Translated: CSALRQGGEQYF.

The CDR3 nucleotides read TGCAGTGCTTGGCCCTCGGGACAGTCCTACGAGCAGTACTTC. The encoded protein is CSAWPSGQSYEQYF. The V call is TRBV20-1, the J call TRBJ2-7; 7 bases map to TRBD1. Unmatched junction bases numbered 8, after V lost 5 bases and J lost 1 base. Germline assignment: CDR1 DFQATT and CDR2 SNEGSKA (reference sequence). The CDR3 covers 14 residues.

This clonotype was seen at least ten times. The chain links TRBV9 to TRBJ2-5, with 11 positions matching TRBD2. Germline V CDR1 and CDR2: SGDLS, YYNGEE. V was pared by 2 bases and J by 0 bases, with 0 bases of the junction left unmatched. The CDR3 covers 15 residues. Here the CDR3 DNA reads TGTGCCAGCAGCGTGACTAGCGGGGACCAAGAGACCCAGTACTTC. Its translation: CASSVTSGDQETQYF.

The chain uses TRBV7-8 and TRBJ2-7, with TRBD2 as a possible D gene (6 bases). CDR1 is SGHVS and CDR2 is FQNEAQ in the germline V gene. Trimming shortened V by 4 bases and J by 2 bases, and 12 bases separated the two germline ends. The CDR3 is 14 amino acids. The CDR3 protein is CASSSPGEPYEQYF. Here the CDR3 DNA reads TGTGCCAGCAGCTCCCCGGGGGAGCCCTACGAGCAGTACTTC.

The chain carries TRBV19 and TRBJ1-2, with TRBD1 as a possible D gene (6 bases). V lost 4 bases, J lost 4 bases, and 13 bases lay in between. The CDR3 loop spans 14 amino acids. Germline V CDR1 and CDR2: LNHDA, SQIVND (reference sequence). DNA of the CDR3: TGTGCCAGTAGTACACAGGGCGGACCCTATGGCTACACCTTC. This sequence encodes CASSTQGGPYGYTF.

This clonotype was seen ten or more times. The chain is built from TRBV19 and TRBJ1-1, with 7 bases that match TRBD1. Germline V CDR1 and CDR2: LNHDA, SQIVND (reference sequence). The V segment lost 4 bases and the J segment 1 base; nucleotides outside the gene matches: 6. This CDR3 spans 15 amino acids. The CDR3 is CASSKGAARNTEAFF. The CDR3 region has the DNA TGTGCCAGTAGTAAGGGGGCGGCCCGGAACACTGAAGCTTTCTTT.

This clonotype has just a few counts. The gene calls are TRBV12-3 or TRBV12-4 and TRBJ1-4, with 9 bases fitting TRBD1. The V gene end was trimmed by 3 bases and the J gene end by 5 bases; junction bases not matched to a gene: 10. This CDR3 has 17 residues. The CDR3 spells CASSFLQTGGINEKLFF. The CDR3 DNA is TGTGCCAGCAGTTTTCTGCAAACAGGGGGCATAAATGAAAAACTGTTTTTT.